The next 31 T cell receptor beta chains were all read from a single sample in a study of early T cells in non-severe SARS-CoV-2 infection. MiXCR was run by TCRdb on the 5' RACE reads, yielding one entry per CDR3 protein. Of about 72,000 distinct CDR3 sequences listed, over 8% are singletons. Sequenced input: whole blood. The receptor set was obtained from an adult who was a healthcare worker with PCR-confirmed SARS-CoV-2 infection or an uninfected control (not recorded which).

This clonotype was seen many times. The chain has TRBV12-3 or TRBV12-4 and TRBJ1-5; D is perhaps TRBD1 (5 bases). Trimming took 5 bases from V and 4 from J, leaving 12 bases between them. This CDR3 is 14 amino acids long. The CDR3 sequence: CASSGTATNQPQHF. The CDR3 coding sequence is TGTGCCAGCAGTGGGACGGCAACTAATCAGCCCCAGCATTTT.

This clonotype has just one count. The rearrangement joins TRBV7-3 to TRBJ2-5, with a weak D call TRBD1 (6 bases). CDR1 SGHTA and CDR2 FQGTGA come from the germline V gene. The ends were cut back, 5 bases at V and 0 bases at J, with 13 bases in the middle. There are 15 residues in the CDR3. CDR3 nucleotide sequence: TGTGCCAGCAGCCCAGGGGCGACGTACCAAGAGACCCAGTACTTC. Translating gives CASSPGATYQETQYF.

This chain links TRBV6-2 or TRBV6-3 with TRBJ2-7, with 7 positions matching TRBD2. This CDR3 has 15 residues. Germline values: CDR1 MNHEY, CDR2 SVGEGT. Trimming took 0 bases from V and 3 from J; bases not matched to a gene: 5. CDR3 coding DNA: TGTGCCAGCAGTTACTCGCGGGCTAGCGGCTACGAGCAGTACTTC. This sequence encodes CASSYSRASGYEQYF.

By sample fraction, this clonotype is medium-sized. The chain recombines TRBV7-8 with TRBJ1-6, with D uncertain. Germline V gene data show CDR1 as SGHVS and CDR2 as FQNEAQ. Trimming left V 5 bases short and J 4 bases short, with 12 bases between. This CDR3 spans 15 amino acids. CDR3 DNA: TGTGCCAGCAGCCCCCGGGAAGTGTATAATTCACCCCTCCACTTT. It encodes CASSPREVYNSPLHF.

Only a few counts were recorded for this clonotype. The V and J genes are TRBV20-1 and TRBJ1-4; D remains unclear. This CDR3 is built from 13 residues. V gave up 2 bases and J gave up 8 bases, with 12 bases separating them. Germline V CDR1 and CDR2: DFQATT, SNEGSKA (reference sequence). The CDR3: CSARPGVYEKLFF. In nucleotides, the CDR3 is TGCAGTGCTAGACCCGGGGTGTACGAAAAACTGTTTTTT.

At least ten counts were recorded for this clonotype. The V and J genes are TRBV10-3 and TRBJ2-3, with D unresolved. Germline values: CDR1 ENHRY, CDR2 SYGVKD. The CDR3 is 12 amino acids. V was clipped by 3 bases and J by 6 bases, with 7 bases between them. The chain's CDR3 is CAISEGVDTQYF. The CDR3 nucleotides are TGTGCCATCAGTGAAGGCGTGGATACGCAGTATTTT.

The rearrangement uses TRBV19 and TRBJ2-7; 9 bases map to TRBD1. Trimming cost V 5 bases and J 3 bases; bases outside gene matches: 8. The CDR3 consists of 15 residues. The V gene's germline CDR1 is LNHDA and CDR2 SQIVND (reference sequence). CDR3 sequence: CASSFGTGPLYEQYF. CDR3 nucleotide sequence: TGTGCCAGTAGTTTTGGGACAGGGCCTCTCTACGAGCAGTACTTC.

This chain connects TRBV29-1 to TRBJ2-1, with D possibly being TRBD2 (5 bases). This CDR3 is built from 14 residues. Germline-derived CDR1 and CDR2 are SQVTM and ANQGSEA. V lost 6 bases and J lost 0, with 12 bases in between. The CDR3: CSVQGAASYNEQFF. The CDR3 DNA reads TGCAGCGTCCAAGGAGCGGCCTCCTACAATGAGCAGTTCTTC.

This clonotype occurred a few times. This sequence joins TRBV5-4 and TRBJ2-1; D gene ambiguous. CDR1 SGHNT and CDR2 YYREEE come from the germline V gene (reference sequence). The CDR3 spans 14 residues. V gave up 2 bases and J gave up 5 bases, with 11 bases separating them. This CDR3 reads CASSLTGRNNEQFF. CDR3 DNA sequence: TGTGCCAGCAGCTTAACGGGCCGTAACAATGAGCAGTTCTTC.

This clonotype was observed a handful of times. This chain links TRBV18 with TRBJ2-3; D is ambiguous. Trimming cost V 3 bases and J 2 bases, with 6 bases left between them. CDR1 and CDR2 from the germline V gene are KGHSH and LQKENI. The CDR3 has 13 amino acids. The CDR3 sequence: CASSPSYTDTQYF. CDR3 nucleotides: TGTGCCAGCTCACCCTCCTACACAGATACGCAGTATTTT.

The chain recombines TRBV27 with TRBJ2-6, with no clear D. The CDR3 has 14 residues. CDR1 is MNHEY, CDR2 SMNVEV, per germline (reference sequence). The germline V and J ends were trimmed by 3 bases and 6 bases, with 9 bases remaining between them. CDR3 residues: CASSFATEANVLTF. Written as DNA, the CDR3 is TGTGCCAGCAGTTTTGCCACCGAGGCCAACGTCCTGACTTTC.

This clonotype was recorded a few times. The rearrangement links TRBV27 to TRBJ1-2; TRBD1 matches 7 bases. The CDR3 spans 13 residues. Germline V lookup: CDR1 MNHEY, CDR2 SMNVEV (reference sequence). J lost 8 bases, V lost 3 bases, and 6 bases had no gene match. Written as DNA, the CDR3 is TGTGCCAGCAGTTTTTACGACAGGGAAGGCTACACCTTC. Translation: CASSFYDREGYTF.

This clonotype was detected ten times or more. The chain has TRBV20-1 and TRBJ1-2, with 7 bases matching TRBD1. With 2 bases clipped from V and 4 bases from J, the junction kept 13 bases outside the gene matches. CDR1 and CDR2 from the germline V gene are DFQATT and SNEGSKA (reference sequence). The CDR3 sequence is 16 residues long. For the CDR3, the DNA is TGCAGTGCTAGACCAGGAAGAGACAGGGCGGGCTATGGCTACACCTTC. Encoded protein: CSARPGRDRAGYGYTF.

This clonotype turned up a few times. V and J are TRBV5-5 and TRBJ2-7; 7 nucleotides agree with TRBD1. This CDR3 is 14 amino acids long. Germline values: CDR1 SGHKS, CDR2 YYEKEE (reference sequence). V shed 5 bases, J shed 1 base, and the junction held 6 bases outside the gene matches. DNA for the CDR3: TGTGCCAGCAGTAGACAGGGTCTATCCTACGAGCAGTACTTC. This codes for CASSRQGLSYEQYF.

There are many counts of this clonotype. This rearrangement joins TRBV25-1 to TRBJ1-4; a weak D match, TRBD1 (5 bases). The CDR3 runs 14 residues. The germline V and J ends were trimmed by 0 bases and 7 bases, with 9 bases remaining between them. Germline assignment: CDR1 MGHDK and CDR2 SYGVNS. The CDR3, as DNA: TGTGCCAGCAGTGAATATGGGGACTCTGAAAAACTGTTTTTT. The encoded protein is CASSEYGDSEKLFF.

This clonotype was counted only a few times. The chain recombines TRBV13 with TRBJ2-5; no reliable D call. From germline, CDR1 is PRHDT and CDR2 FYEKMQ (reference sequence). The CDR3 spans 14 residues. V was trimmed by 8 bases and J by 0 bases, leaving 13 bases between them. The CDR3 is CASRRASYQETQYF. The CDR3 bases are TGTGCCAGCCGGCGAGCATCGTACCAAGAGACCCAGTACTTC. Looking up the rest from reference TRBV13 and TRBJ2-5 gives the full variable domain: AAGVIQSPRHLIKEKRETATLKCYPIPRHDTVYWYQQGPGQDPQFLISFYEKMQSDKGSIPDRFSAQQFSDYHSELNMSSLELGDSALYFCASRRASYQETQYFGPGTRLLVL.

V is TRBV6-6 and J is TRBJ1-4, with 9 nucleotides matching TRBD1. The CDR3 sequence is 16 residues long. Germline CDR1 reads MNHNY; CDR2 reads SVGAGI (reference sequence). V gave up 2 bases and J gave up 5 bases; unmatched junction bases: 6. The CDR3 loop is CASSYGTGGGNEKLFF. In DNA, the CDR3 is TGTGCCAGCAGTTACGGTACAGGGGGCGGAAATGAAAAACTGTTTTTT.

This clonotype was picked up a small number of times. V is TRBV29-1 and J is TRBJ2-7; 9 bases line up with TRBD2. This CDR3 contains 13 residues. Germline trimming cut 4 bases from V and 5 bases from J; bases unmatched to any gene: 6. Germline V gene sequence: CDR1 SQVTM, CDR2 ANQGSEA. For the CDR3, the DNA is TGCAGCGTTGGTAGAGCGGGAGGTGACGAGCAGTACTTC. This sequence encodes CSVGRAGGDEQYF.

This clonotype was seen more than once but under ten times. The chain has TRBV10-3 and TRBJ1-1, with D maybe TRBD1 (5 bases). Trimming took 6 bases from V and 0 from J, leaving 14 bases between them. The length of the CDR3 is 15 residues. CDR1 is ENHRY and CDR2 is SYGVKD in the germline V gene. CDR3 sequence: CAIRSLGGLNTEAFF. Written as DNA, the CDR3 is TGTGCCATCAGGAGCCTGGGGGGACTGAACACTGAAGCTTTCTTT.

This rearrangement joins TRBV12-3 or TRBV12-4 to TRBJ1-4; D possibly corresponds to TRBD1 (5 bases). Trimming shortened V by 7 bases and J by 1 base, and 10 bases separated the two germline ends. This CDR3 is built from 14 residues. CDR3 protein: CASTRGGTNEKLFF. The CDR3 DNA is TGTGCCAGCACCCGCGGGGGAACTAATGAAAAACTGTTTTTT.

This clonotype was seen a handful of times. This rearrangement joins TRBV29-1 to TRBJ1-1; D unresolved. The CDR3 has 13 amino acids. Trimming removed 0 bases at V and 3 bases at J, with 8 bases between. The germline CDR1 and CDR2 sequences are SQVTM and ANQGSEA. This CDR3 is CSVEDTWDTEAFF. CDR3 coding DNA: TGCAGCGTTGAAGATACCTGGGACACTGAAGCTTTCTTT.

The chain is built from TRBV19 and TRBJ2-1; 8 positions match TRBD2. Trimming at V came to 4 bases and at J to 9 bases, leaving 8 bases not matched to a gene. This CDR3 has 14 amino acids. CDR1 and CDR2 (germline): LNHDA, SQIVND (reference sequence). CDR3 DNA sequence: TGTGCCAGTAGTAGCAGCGGGAGTACCGGTGAGCAGTTCTTC. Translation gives CASSSSGSTGEQFF.

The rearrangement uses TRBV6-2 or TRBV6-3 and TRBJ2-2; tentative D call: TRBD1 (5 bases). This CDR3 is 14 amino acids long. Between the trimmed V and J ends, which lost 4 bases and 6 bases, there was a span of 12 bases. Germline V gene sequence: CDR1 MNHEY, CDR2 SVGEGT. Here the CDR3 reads CASSFIDSPGELFF. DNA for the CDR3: TGTGCCAGCAGTTTTATCGACAGTCCCGGGGAGCTGTTTTTT.

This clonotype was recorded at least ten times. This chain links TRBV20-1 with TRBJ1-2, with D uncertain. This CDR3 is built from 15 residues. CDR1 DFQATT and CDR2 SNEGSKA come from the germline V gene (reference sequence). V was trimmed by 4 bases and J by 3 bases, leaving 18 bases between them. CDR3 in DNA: TGCAGTGCTAATCCCCTTTTGGCGGGTGACTATGGCTACACCTTC. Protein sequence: CSANPLLAGDYGYTF.

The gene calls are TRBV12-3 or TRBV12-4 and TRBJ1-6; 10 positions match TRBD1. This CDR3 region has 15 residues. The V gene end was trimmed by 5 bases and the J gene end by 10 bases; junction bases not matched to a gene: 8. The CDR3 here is CASSTTGQGNSPLHF. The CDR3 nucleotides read TGTGCCAGCAGTACCACGGGACAGGGGAACTCACCCCTCCACTTT.

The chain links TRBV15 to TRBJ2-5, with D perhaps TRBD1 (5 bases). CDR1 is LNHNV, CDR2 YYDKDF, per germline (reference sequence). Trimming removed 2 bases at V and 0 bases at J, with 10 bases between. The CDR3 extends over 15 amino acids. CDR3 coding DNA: TGTGCCACCAGCAGAATCGACAGAAACCAAGAGACCCAGTACTTC. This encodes CATSRIDRNQETQYF.

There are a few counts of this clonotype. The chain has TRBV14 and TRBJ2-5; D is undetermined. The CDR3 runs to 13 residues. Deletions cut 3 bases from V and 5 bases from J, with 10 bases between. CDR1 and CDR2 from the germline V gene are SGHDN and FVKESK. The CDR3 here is CASSHDVGETQYF. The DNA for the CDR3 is TGTGCCAGCAGCCACGACGTAGGGGAGACCCAGTACTTC.

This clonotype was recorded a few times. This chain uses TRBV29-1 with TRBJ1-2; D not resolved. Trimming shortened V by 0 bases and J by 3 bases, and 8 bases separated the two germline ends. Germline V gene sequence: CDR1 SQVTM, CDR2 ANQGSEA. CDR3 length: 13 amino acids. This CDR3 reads CSVEDPGYYGYTF. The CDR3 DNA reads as TGCAGCGTTGAAGATCCTGGGTACTATGGCTACACCTTC.

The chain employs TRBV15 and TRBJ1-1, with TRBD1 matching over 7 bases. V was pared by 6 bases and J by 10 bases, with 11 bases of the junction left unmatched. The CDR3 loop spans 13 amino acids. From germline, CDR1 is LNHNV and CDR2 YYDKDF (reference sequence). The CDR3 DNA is TGTGCCACCAGTTCGACAGGGAGGAGCGGAGCTTTCTTT. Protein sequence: CATSSTGRSGAFF.

The CDR3 DNA is TGTGCCAGCAGCCTGACAGGGGGCTGGCAGCCCCAGCATTTT. Amino acid sequence: CASSLTGGWQPQHF. This rearrangement joins TRBV3-1 to TRBJ1-5; 10 nucleotides match TRBD1. CDR1 is LGHDT and CDR2 is YNNKEL in the germline V gene (reference sequence). V was pared by 4 bases and J by 7 bases, with 4 bases of the junction left unmatched. The CDR3 extends over 14 amino acids.

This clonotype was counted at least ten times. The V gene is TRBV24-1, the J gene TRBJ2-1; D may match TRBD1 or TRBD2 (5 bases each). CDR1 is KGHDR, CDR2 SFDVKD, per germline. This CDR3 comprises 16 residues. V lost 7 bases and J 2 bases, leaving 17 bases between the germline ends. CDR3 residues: CATSSPGARTYNEQFF. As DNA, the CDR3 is TGTGCCACCAGCTCTCCCGGGGCCCGAACCTACAATGAGCAGTTCTTC.